This passage covers 10 T cell receptor beta chains from one sample sequenced in a study of OX40 agonist ivuxolimab in advanced cancers. TCRdb keeps only in-frame clones here, not all; method: immunoSEQ multiplex PCR. The table includes about 80,000 clones, 87% detected once. This sample comprised CD4+ or CD8+ T cells sorted from blood, obtained in a trial of the OX40 agonist ivuxolimab. The receptors were sampled from an adult with an advanced solid tumor such as melanoma, head and neck, liver or kidney cancer.

The rearrangement uses TRBV28 and TRBJ2-1; 8 nucleotides line up with TRBD2. From germline, CDR1 is MDHEN and CDR2 SYDVKM. The V gene end was trimmed by 3 bases and the J gene end by 3 bases; junction bases not matched to a gene: 10. This CDR3 has 17 amino acids. The CDR3 DNA reads TGTGCCAGCAGTTTTATACCGGGGGGGACAATCTACAATGAGCAGTTCTTC. Protein sequence: CASSFIPGGTIYNEQFF. The whole variable domain, remainder taken from reference TRBV28 and TRBJ2-1, is DVKVTQSSRYLVKRTGEKVFLECVQDMDHENMFWYRQDPGLGLRLIYFSYDVKMKEKGDIPEGYSVSREKKERFSLILESASTNQTSMYLCASSFIPGGTIYNEQFFGPGTRLTVL.

The chain employs TRBV9 and TRBJ2-3; TRBD1 or TRBD2 may be the D gene (5 bases each). V was cut by 4 bases and J by 1 base, with 10 bases left in between. Germline CDR1 SGDLS, CDR2 YYNGEE. The CDR3 is made up of 14 amino acids. The CDR3, as DNA: TGTGCCAGCAGCCCCGTGGGGGGCACAGATACGCAGTATTTT. Protein sequence: CASSPVGGTDTQYF.

This clone has just a few counts. The V and J genes are TRBV7-2 and TRBJ2-7; 15 bases align to TRBD2. Trimming at V came to 2 bases and at J to 3 bases, leaving 2 bases not matched to a gene. The CDR3 spans 16 residues. Germline values: CDR1 SGHTA, CDR2 FQGNSA. CDR3 residues: CASSLKGLAGGYEQYF. The CDR3 nucleotides read TGTGCCAGCAGCTTAAAGGGACTAGCGGGAGGCTACGAGCAGTACTTC.

This chain connects TRBV6-5 to TRBJ1-1; perhaps TRBD1 as D (5 bases). Between the trimmed V and J ends, which lost 8 bases and 3 bases, there was a span of 16 bases. Looked up from germline, CDR1 is MNHEY and CDR2 is SVGAGI. The length of the CDR3 is 14 residues. CDR3 bases: TGTGCCAGCGTCGGACAAGGGCTGGACACTGAAGCTTTCTTT. Its translation is CASVGQGLDTEAFF.

The rearrangement joins TRBV2 to TRBJ1-2, with a weak D call TRBD1 (5 bases). CDR3 length equals 13 residues. Per germline, CDR1 SNHLY and CDR2 FYNNEI. Trimming stripped 6 bases from V and 8 bases from J, with 16 bases between. This CDR3 is CASRGTDIAGYTF. The CDR3 DNA sequence: TGTGCCAGCAGGGGCACGGACATCGCGGGCTACACCTTC.

The CDR3 is CASSPNRYGYTF. Here the CDR3 DNA reads TGTGCCAGCAGCCCGAACAGATATGGCTACACCTTC. This rearrangement joins TRBV7-9 to TRBJ1-2, with D unresolved. This CDR3 contains 12 residues. CDR1 is SEHNR, CDR2 FQNEAQ, per germline (reference sequence). With 5 bases removed from V and 5 bases from J, the gap between germline ends came to 9 bases.

As regards this clone: Distinct nucleotide sequences in the sample also encode this CDR3. This rearrangement joins TRBV9 to TRBJ1-1; D is ambiguous. Germline CDR1 reads SGDLS; CDR2 reads YYNGEE. V was pared by 0 bases and J by 0 bases, with 9 bases between. The CDR3 extends over 15 amino acids. CDR3 DNA sequence: TGTGCCAGCAGCGTAGTTGGCCGCATGAACACTGAAGCTTTCTTT. It specifies CASSVVGRMNTEAFF.

This chain uses TRBV6-1 with TRBJ1-5; a possible D gene is TRBD1 (6 bases). V shed 3 bases and J shed 1 base, with 19 bases lying between them. Germline CDR1 and CDR2: MNHNS and SASEGT. The CDR3 runs to 18 residues. CDR3 sequence reads: CASSEGRDKLLSNQPQHF. CDR3 sequence (DNA): TGTGCCAGCAGTGAGGGACGGGACAAACTTTTAAGCAATCAGCCCCAGCATTTT.

This chain joins TRBV4-1 and TRBJ2-7; 10 bases map to TRBD2. The CDR3 length is 16 residues. CDR1 is MGHRA, CDR2 YSYEKL, per germline. With V trimmed by 4 bases and J by 4 bases, 10 bases remained unmatched. CDR3 bases: TGCGCCAGCAGCCTCGGAGGGCGTAGCGGGAGGTACGAGCAGTACTTC. Translation gives CASSLGGRSGRYEQYF.

This clone has only a few counts. This rearrangement joins TRBV7-9 to TRBJ2-2; D may be TRBD2 (5 bases). This CDR3 is 15 amino acids long. The germline gives CDR1 SEHNR, CDR2 FQNEAQ (reference sequence). The V end lost 1 base, the J end lost 5 bases, and 11 bases lay between the germline ends. This CDR3 is CASSLGVGGTGELFF. The CDR3 DNA follows: TGTGCCAGCAGCTTAGGGGTCGGCGGGACCGGGGAGCTGTTTTTT.